The 6 T cell receptor beta chains below all came from one sample that was sequenced in a study of T cells expressing NK-cell markers. TCRdb re-called the 5' RACE reads; every CDR3 protein appears as one record, without DNA. The sample spans some 600,000 distinct CDR3 sequences; the ten largest clones claim approximately 3.6%. Sequences were obtained from blood T cells: a sorted CD56 or NKG2C T cell subset, CD4+ or CD8+ T cells, or bulk PBMC T cells (not recorded which). The receptor source for this set is a man aged 18 to 30 in good health.

The rearrangement links TRBV29-1 to TRBJ2-7; checking the TCRdb D call of TRBD2 is not possible without DNA. CDR3 length: 17 amino acids. CDR1 is SQVTM, CDR2 ANQGSEA, per germline. Here the CDR3 reads CSVEASKASGTFYEQYF.

The chain carries TRBV12-5 and TRBJ1-5; TCRdb's D gene call, TRBD1, goes unchecked for lack of DNA. CDR1 is LGHNT, CDR2 FRNRAP, per germline. This CDR3 spans 15 amino acids. The chain's CDR3 is CASGLVGAYSQPQHF. The entire variable domain, with the rest obtained from reference TRBV12-5 and TRBJ1-5, is as follows: DARVTQTPRHKVTEMGQEVTMRCQPILGHNTVFWYRQTMMQGLELLAYFRNRAPLDDSGMPKDRFSAEMPDATLATLKIQPSEPRDSAVYFCASGLVGAYSQPQHFGDGTRLSIL.

V gene TRBV6-1 combines with J gene TRBJ2-3; the D call from TCRdb, TRBD2, cannot be confirmed without DNA. The CDR3 extends over 14 amino acids. Germline CDR1 MNHNS, CDR2 SASEGT. The CDR3 loop reads CASSPTSLTDTQYF.

The chain employs TRBV3-1 and TRBJ2-2; the D call of TRBD1 rests on TCRdb alone, since no DNA is present to check it. From germline, CDR1 is LGHDT and CDR2 YNNKEL (reference sequence). This CDR3 contains 15 residues. CDR3: CASSQKGIFDGELFF.

The gene calls are TRBV4-3 and TRBJ2-7; TCRdb picks TRBD2, but there is no DNA to check that call. CDR1 is LGHNA, CDR2 YSLEER, per germline. This CDR3 contains 15 residues. The CDR3 reads CASSDGPRVTYEQYF.

The chain uses TRBV12-3 or TRBV12-4 and TRBJ2-7; the D gene TCRdb calls, TRBD1, cannot be checked with no DNA. The CDR3 spans 14 residues. CDR3 loop: CASSLDRGSDEQYF.